This T cell receptor beta chain was profiled in a study of cytomegalovirus exposure and HLA in healthy donors. Remarks on this clone: Its antigen is currently unknown.

Germline V lookup: CDR1 SGHDT, CDR2 YYEEEE. J was trimmed by 2 bases and V by 4 bases; bases with no gene match: 11. The CDR3 runs 17 residues. The PCR ran on 60 Vbeta and 13 Jbeta primers. Generated by immunoSEQ multiplex PCR, the TCRdb table keeps only in-frame clones and is missing some. Of approximately 100,000 clones listed, around 70% are singletons. Likely unrecorded immune exposures existed in these nominally healthy donors. Study-wide points: Earlier analysis yielded a pattern in which most TCR beta V segments were productive about 90% or about 30% of the time. Among the most significant clusters, several appeared linked to common viral pathogens in a later analysis. Roughly uniform depth of sequencing across donors was assumed in presence/absence analyses.

The rearrangement joins TRBV5-6 to TRBJ2-3; 9 bases line up with TRBD2. The TCR was taken from a boy between 10 and 17 years old in good health and CMV-seronegative. The sample consisted of PBMCs. The CDR3 protein is CASSGKRGDKFTDTQYF. The CDR3 DNA reads as TGTGCCAGCAGCGGAAAGCGGGGGGACAAGTTCACAGATACGCAGTATTTT.